Listed here are 30 T cell receptor beta chains from one sample, sequenced in a study of blood T cell repertoires in COVID-19. This table comes from immunoSEQ multiplex PCR, and its TCRdb copy is limited to in-frame clones, with some not included. The profile shows some 20,000 clones, 86% of them singletons. The sequencing sample was made of peripheral blood. The source is a man in his forties or fifties with active COVID-19.

This clone was seen a single time. The chain joins TRBV5-6 to TRBJ2-7; D perhaps matches TRBD2 (6 bases). This CDR3 has 12 residues. CDR1 is SGHDT and CDR2 is YYEEEE in the germline V gene. With 4 bases removed from V and 5 bases from J, the gap between germline ends came to 10 bases. CDR3 protein: CASSQGLNEQYF. CDR3 coding DNA: TGTGCCAGCAGCCAGGGACTCAACGAGCAGTACTTC. The whole variable domain, remainder taken from reference TRBV5-6 and TRBJ2-7, is DAGVTQSPTHLIKTRGQQVTLRCSPKSGHDTVSWYQQALGQGPQFIFQYYEEEERQRGNFPDRFSGHQFPNYSSELNVNALLLGDSALYLCASSQGLNEQYFGPGTRLTVT.

The chain is built from TRBV27 and TRBJ2-5; 9 nucleotides match TRBD1. CDR3 size: 16 residues. With V trimmed by 8 bases and J by 5 bases, 15 bases remained unmatched. Germline-derived CDR1 and CDR2 are MNHEY and SMNVEV (reference sequence). DNA of the CDR3: TGTGCCAGCGGAGTTGGGACAGGGACTGTGTGGGAGACCCAGTACTTC. Amino acids: CASGVGTGTVWETQYF.

The chain couples TRBV6-5 to TRBJ2-3; 14 nucleotides line up with TRBD2. Per germline, CDR1 MNHEY and CDR2 SVGAGI. The CDR3 has 16 amino acids. V lost 4 bases and J lost 6; bases outside the gene matches: 6. The CDR3 reads CASSSRLAGGRDTQYF. CDR3 nucleotide sequence: TGTGCCAGCAGTTCCAGACTAGCGGGGGGGCGGGATACGCAGTATTTT.

The chain joins TRBV9 to TRBJ2-3, with 11 bases lining up with TRBD2. This CDR3 is 16 amino acids long. Germline CDR1 SGDLS, CDR2 YYNGEE. J gave up 6 bases and V 2 bases, and 8 bases lay outside the gene matches. The CDR3 nucleotides are TGTGCCAGCAGCGTTCGGCCTAGCGGGGGGTTGGATACGCAGTATTTT. Amino acid sequence: CASSVRPSGGLDTQYF.

The chain links TRBV29-1 to TRBJ2-7, with TRBD1 identical over 7 bases. The CDR3 has 16 amino acids. V was pared by 0 bases and J by 1 base, with 9 bases of the junction left unmatched. Germline lookup yields CDR1 SQVTM and CDR2 ANQGSEA. This CDR3 is CSVEDWSTGKSYEQYF. CDR3 nucleotides: TGCAGCGTTGAAGATTGGTCGACAGGGAAATCCTACGAGCAGTACTTC.

This clone was detected only a few times. The chain combines TRBV7-3 with TRBJ2-2; tentatively, D is TRBD1 (6 bases). V lost 4 bases and J lost 3, with 9 bases in between. The V gene's germline CDR1 is SGHTA and CDR2 FQGTGA. The CDR3 totals 14 residues. DNA of the CDR3: TGTGCCAGCAGCTGGGGACAATACACCGGGGAGCTGTTTTTT. It is translated as CASSWGQYTGELFF.

DNA of the CDR3: TGTGCCATCAGTGAGGCGGCGGGGTTTGGGGATCAGCCCCAGCATTTT. Residues: CAISEAAGFGDQPQHF. The chain has TRBV10-3 and TRBJ1-5; no firm D call. The CDR3 runs 16 residues. The germline V and J ends were trimmed by 2 bases and 5 bases, with 16 bases remaining between them. Germline V CDR1 and CDR2: ENHRY, SYGVKD.

The chain carries TRBV3-1 (or the pseudogene TRBV3-2) and TRBJ2-2; no reliable D call. Germline V gene sequence: CDR1 LGHDT, CDR2 YNNKEL (reference sequence). V lost 4 bases and J 5 bases, leaving 8 bases between the germline ends. The length of the CDR3 is 13 residues. The CDR3, as DNA: TGTGCCAGCAGCCCCCGTCGGACCGGGGAGCTGTTTTTT. It is translated as CASSPRRTGELFF.

The chain recombines TRBV3-1 (or the pseudogene TRBV3-2) with TRBJ2-1; D remains ambiguous. CDR3 length: 13 residues. V was trimmed by 4 bases and J by 9 bases, leaving 13 bases between them. Germline V gene sequence: CDR1 LGHDT, CDR2 YNNKEL (reference sequence). CDR3 in DNA: TGTGCCAGCAGCCTTAGTCGATTTGGTGAGCAGTTCTTC. Translation gives CASSLSRFGEQFF.

This chain uses TRBV7-9 with TRBJ1-5, with D tentatively TRBD1 (5 bases). Germline V lookup: CDR1 SEHNR, CDR2 FQNEAQ (reference sequence). This CDR3 comprises 14 residues. Trimming removed 0 bases from V and 5 bases from J, with 8 bases in between. CDR3 in DNA: TGTGCCAGCAGCTTAGCCAGGGCCGATCAGCCCCAGCATTTT. This encodes CASSLARADQPQHF.

The chain joins TRBV7-8 to TRBJ1-2, with 9 bases fitting TRBD1. Germline CDR1 is SGHVS and CDR2 is FQNEAQ. Germline trimming cut 3 bases from V and 8 bases from J; bases unmatched to any gene: 4. The CDR3 runs to 13 residues. DNA for the CDR3: TGTGCCAGCAGCTTGAACAGGGGGCGCGGCTACACCTTC. The encoded protein is CASSLNRGRGYTF.

The chain carries TRBV7-9 and TRBJ1-3, with no clear D. The CDR3 contains 15 residues. Trimming removed 2 bases at V and 2 bases at J, with 10 bases between. Per germline, CDR1 SEHNR and CDR2 FQNEAQ (reference sequence). CDR3 bases: TGTGCCAGCAGCTTATCACGGACTGCTGGAAACACCATATATTTT. It specifies CASSLSRTAGNTIYF.

The chain joins TRBV12-3 or TRBV12-4 to TRBJ1-1; tentatively, D is TRBD1 (5 bases). The CDR3 covers 13 residues. The germline V and J ends were trimmed by 3 bases and 8 bases, with 13 bases remaining between them. CDR3 bases: TGTGCCAGCAGTTTGTCCCTCCGACAGGAAGCTTTCTTT. This translates into CASSLSLRQEAFF.

A few counts support this clone. The V and J genes are TRBV4-2 and TRBJ2-7, with 7 bases aligning to TRBD1. There are 15 residues in the CDR3. V was pared by 1 base and J by 0 bases, with 3 bases of the junction left unmatched. Germline loops: CDR1 LGHNA, CDR2 YNFKEQ. The CDR3 protein is CASSQAWDSSYEQYF. CDR3 DNA: TGTGCCAGCAGCCAAGCCTGGGACAGCTCCTACGAGCAGTACTTC.

The gene calls are TRBV18 and TRBJ1-5; D is possibly TRBD1 (6 bases). The V gene's germline CDR1 is KGHSH and CDR2 LQKENI. CDR3 length: 15 residues. Trimming took 4 bases from V and 2 from J, leaving 12 bases between them. The CDR3 DNA is TGTGCCAGCTCACTTCAACCAGGGGGCAATCAGCCCCAGCATTTT. This translates into CASSLQPGGNQPQHF.

The chain couples TRBV10-2 to TRBJ2-7; D not certain. V lost 4 bases, J lost 3 bases, and 7 bases lay in between. The CDR3 spans 12 residues. Germline-derived CDR1 and CDR2 are WSHSY and SAAADI. The CDR3 sequence is CASSVSGYEQYF. In DNA, the CDR3 is TGCGCCAGCAGTGTATCAGGCTACGAGCAGTACTTC.

The V gene is TRBV19, the J gene TRBJ2-2, with 7 bases matching TRBD1. Germline V gene data show CDR1 as LNHDA and CDR2 as SQIVND (reference sequence). The CDR3 consists of 18 residues. The V gene end was trimmed by 4 bases and the J gene end by 5 bases; junction bases not matched to a gene: 16. This chain's CDR3 is CASSRTGEGDGRTGELFF. CDR3 DNA: TGTGCCAGTAGTAGAACAGGGGAAGGCGATGGAAGGACCGGGGAGCTGTTTTTT.

The genes are TRBV5-1 and TRBJ1-1; the D is unclear. The CDR3 loop spans 14 amino acids. The V and J ends lost 6 bases and 1 base respectively, with 13 bases between them. The germline V gene encodes CDR1 SGHRS and CDR2 YFSETQ. The CDR3 DNA reads TGCGCCAGCACCCCCGGCGGAGCGAACACTGAAGCTTTCTTT. The encoded protein is CASTPGGANTEAFF.

This chain joins TRBV10-2 and TRBJ1-2, with no clear D. The CDR3 consists of 14 residues. Trimming cost V 0 bases and J 5 bases, with 10 bases left between them. Germline values: CDR1 WSHSY, CDR2 SAAADI. This CDR3 is CASSESPRKYGYTF. The CDR3, as DNA: TGCGCCAGCAGTGAGTCCCCCAGGAAGTATGGCTACACCTTC.

CDR3 region: CASSERRGDSNQPQHF. CDR3 coding DNA: TGTGCCAGCAGTGAACGGCGGGGAGATAGCAATCAGCCCCAGCATTTT. The rearrangement joins TRBV6-1 to TRBJ1-5; D unclear. This CDR3 is 16 amino acids long. The V gene's germline CDR1 is MNHNS and CDR2 SASEGT. The V gene lost 2 bases and the J gene lost 0 bases, with 11 bases spanning the gap.

About this clone itself: At one end the junction does not follow the germline gene, possibly because of a read error. The sample carries other DNA sequences with the same CDR3. The chain employs TRBV30 and TRBJ1-1; a weak D match, TRBD1 (5 bases). CDR3 length: 14 amino acids. The V gene's germline CDR1 is GTSNPN and CDR2 SVGIG (reference sequence). CDR3 in DNA: TGTGCCTGGAGCATCCGGGGGACGAACACCGAAGCTTTCTTT. The encoded protein is CAWSIRGTNTEAFF.

This sequence joins TRBV7-9 and TRBJ2-1; 8 bases match TRBD1. The CDR3 sequence is 15 residues long. Germline V gene lookup returns CDR1 SEHNR and CDR2 FQNEAQ (reference sequence). V shed 3 bases, J shed 4 bases, and the junction held 5 bases outside the gene matches. The CDR3 coding sequence is TGTGCCAGCAGCTTTGGACAGGGAGAATACAATGAGCAGTTCTTC. It codes for CASSFGQGEYNEQFF.

The chain recombines TRBV6-2 or TRBV6-3 with TRBJ2-5; D is unresolved. Trimming left V 6 bases short and J 5 bases short, with 10 bases between. The CDR3 runs 12 residues. Germline CDR1 MNHEY, CDR2 SVGEGT. CDR3 nucleotide sequence: TGTGCCAGCAGCCCGACGGAGGAGACCCAGTACTTC. Translation: CASSPTEETQYF.

The genes are TRBV7-2 and TRBJ2-2; 10 positions match TRBD2. Germline trimming cut 3 bases from V and 4 bases from J; bases unmatched to any gene: 5. Germline lookup yields CDR1 SGHTA and CDR2 FQGNSA. CDR3 length equals 16 residues. Here the CDR3 reads CASSFLAGVVTGELFF. The CDR3 DNA reads TGTGCCAGCAGCTTTCTAGCGGGGGTAGTCACCGGGGAGCTGTTTTTT.

J is TRBJ1-1 and V is TRBV6-6, with 10 bases matching TRBD1. The CDR3 runs to 16 residues. With 5 bases clipped from V and 8 bases from J, the junction kept 14 bases outside the gene matches. Germline CDR1 MNHNY, CDR2 SVGAGI (reference sequence). CDR3 loop: CASSQLRQGAGLEAFF. The DNA of the CDR3 is TGTGCCAGCAGTCAACTAAGACAGGGGGCTGGGTTAGAAGCTTTCTTT.

The chain links TRBV6-5 to TRBJ2-2, with no clear D. This CDR3 comprises 13 residues. CDR1 and CDR2 from the germline V gene are MNHEY and SVGAGI. V was pared by 5 bases and J by 4 bases, with 8 bases between. DNA for the CDR3: TGTGCCAGCAGTCAACTTCTCACCGGGGAGCTGTTTTTT. This translates into CASSQLLTGELFF.

The chain joins TRBV27 to TRBJ2-5; TRBD2 might be the D (5 bases). Trimming removed 2 bases at V and 3 bases at J, with 7 bases between. Germline V lookup: CDR1 MNHEY, CDR2 SMNVEV (reference sequence). CDR3 size: 13 residues. CDR3 sequence reads: CASSLNGEETQYF. The CDR3 DNA reads TGTGCCAGCAGTTTAAACGGGGAAGAGACCCAGTACTTC.

The V call is TRBV15, the J call TRBJ1-5, with D tentatively TRBD1 (5 bases). The V gene lost 0 bases and the J gene lost 6 bases, with 18 bases spanning the gap. CDR1 and CDR2 from the germline V gene are LNHNV and YYDKDF (reference sequence). The length of the CDR3 is 17 residues. The CDR3: CATSREAAGTRFQPQHF. CDR3 DNA sequence: TGTGCCACCAGCAGAGAAGCTGCGGGGACGCGTTTTCAGCCCCAGCATTTT.

V usage is TRBV27 and J usage is TRBJ2-5, with a weak D call TRBD2 (6 bases). CDR3 length: 14 residues. V was trimmed by 4 bases and J by 5 bases, leaving 14 bases between them. Germline-derived CDR1 and CDR2 are MNHEY and SMNVEV (reference sequence). The CDR3 spells CASSSRGNWETQYF. As DNA, the CDR3 is TGTGCCAGCAGTTCACGGGGGAATTGGGAGACCCAGTACTTC.

V and J are TRBV5-6 and TRBJ2-7; D might be TRBD1 (5 bases). The CDR3 runs 12 residues. In germline, CDR1 is SGHDT, CDR2 YYEEEE. Trimming stripped 4 bases from V and 4 bases from J, with 9 bases between. CDR3 amino acids: CASSQQGYEQYF. In nucleotides, the CDR3 is TGTGCCAGCAGCCAGCAGGGTTACGAGCAGTACTTC.